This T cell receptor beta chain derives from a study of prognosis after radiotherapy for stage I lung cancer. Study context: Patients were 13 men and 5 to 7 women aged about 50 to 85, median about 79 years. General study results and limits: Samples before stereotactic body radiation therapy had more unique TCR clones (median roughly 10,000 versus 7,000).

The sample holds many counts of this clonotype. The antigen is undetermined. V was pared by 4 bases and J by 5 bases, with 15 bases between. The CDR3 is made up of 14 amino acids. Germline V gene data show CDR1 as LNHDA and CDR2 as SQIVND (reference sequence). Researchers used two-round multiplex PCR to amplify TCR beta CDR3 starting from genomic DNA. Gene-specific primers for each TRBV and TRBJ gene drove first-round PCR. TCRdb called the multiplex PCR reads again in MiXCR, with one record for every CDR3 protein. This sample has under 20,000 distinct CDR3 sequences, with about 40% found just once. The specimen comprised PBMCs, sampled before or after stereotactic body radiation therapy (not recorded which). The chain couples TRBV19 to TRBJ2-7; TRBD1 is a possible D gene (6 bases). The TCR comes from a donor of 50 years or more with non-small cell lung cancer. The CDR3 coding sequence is TGTGCCAGTAGTACCCGTGCAGGGGCCGACGAGCAGTACTTC. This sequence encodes CASSTRAGADEQYF.